This record covers a single T cell receptor (beta chain). No antigen is known for it. These data originate in a study of Ad26.COV2.S vaccination and SARS-CoV-2 variants. Study-wide findings and caveats: Participants given vaccine showed non-spike TCR breadth similar to that of placebo recipients. While placebo recipients had lower spike-specific TCR breadth, vaccine recipients had more. Post-vaccination spike-specific CD8+ and CD4+ T cell responses reportedly had substantial breadth.

Clones were sequenced by immunoSEQ multiplex PCR, and TCRdb holds only the in-frame ones, with some missing. The sample yields roughly 380,000 clones, about 90% seen once. The receptor comes from a human donor who had recovered from COVID-19. The sequencing here drew on peripheral blood, taken after recovery from COVID-19.

The CDR3 coding sequence is TGCAGTGCTAGTGGAGGAAGCACCCTGAGGGATACGCAGTATTTT. This sequence encodes CSASGGSTLRDTQYF. This rearrangement joins TRBV20-1 to TRBJ2-3; maybe TRBD2 (5 bases). The CDR3 runs to 15 residues. Germline values: CDR1 DFQATT, CDR2 SNEGSKA (reference sequence). V gave up 3 bases and J gave up 6 bases, with 19 bases separating them.